This passage covers 3 T cell receptor beta chains from one sample sequenced in a study of T cell repertoires in cytomegalovirus infection. These receptors lack a known antigen. A single record per CDR3 protein comes from TCRdb applying MiXCR to the reads. Of around 900,000 distinct CDR3 sequences in the sample, more than 25% are singletons; the top ten hold 11% to 15%. The input for sequencing was cultured CD8+ T cells from PBMCs, taken from culture after CMV antigen stimulation. These TCRs come from a human donor in good health (CMV status not recorded). Some clones in this sample may be carry-over from other donors' samples.

The sample holds one count of this clonotype. A read error is likely, as this CDR3 ends without the conserved phenylalanine or tryptophan. In DNA form, the CDR3 reads TGTGCCAGCAGTTACGGGTCCAGCGGACAGCCCCAGCATTCT. Its protein product is CASSYGSSGQPQHS. The chain recombines TRBV6-6 with TRBJ1-5; no clear D. CDR1 is MNHNY and CDR2 is SVGAGI in the germline V gene (reference sequence). V dropped 2 bases and J dropped 7 bases, with 12 bases sitting between them. CDR3 size: 14 residues.

This clonotype has at least ten counts. V gene TRBV19 combines with J gene TRBJ2-3; perhaps TRBD2 as D (5 bases). Germline-derived CDR1 and CDR2 are LNHDA and SQIVND (reference sequence). The CDR3 has 18 residues. Trimming removed 2 bases at V and 0 bases at J, with 18 bases between. CDR3: CASSITRWRKTSTDTQYF. CDR3 nucleotides: TGTGCCAGTAGTATAACCCGATGGAGGAAAACTAGCACAGATACGCAGTATTTT.

With respect to this clonotype: A much larger clone differs by one base, so this may be a read error. CDR3 sequence reads: CSVGTGGYGYTF. In DNA form, the CDR3 reads TGCAGCGTGGGGACAGGGGGCTATGGCTACACCTTC. The V call is TRBV29-1, the J call TRBJ1-2; TRBD1 aligns across 11 bases. The CDR3 is 12 amino acids. Germline V lookup: CDR1 SQVTM, CDR2 ANQGSEA. Germline trimming cut 6 bases from V and 4 bases from J; bases unmatched to any gene: 1.